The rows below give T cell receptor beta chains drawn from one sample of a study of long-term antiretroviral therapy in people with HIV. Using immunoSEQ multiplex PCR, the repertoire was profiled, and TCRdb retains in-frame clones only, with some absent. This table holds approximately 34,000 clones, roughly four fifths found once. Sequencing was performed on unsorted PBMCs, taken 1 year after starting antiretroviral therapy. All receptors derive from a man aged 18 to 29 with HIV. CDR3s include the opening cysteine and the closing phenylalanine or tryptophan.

cdr3_aa: CASSSTGTGELFF
j_call: TRBJ2-2
v_call: TRBV7-2

cdr3_aa: CASSFAPLQKLNTEAFF
j_call: TRBJ1-1
v_call: TRBV5-6

cdr3_aa: CASSRDMGWAGGETQYF
j_call: TRBJ2-5
v_call: TRBV5-1

cdr3_aa: CASSPAGQGFYGYTF
j_call: TRBJ1-2
v_call: TRBV4-3

cdr3_aa: CASSLTGTDTQYF
j_call: TRBJ2-3
v_call: TRBV7-3

cdr3_aa: CASSPGATGELFF
j_call: TRBJ2-2
v_call: TRBV18

cdr3_aa: CASSFGQGYGYTF
j_call: TRBJ1-2
v_call: TRBV5-1

cdr3_aa: CASSLGTGGYGYTF
j_call: TRBJ1-2
v_call: TRBV7-2

cdr3_aa: CASSFGQQTNEKLFF
j_call: TRBJ1-4
v_call: TRBV5-8

cdr3_aa: CASSLGTSGELFF
j_call: TRBJ2-2
v_call: TRBV7-2

cdr3_aa: CASRGTGEGGFYGYTF
j_call: TRBJ1-2
v_call: TRBV2

cdr3_aa: CASSWGLGNTEAFF
j_call: TRBJ1-1
v_call: TRBV7-2

cdr3_aa: CASSSSGGRGGEQYF
j_call: TRBJ2-7
v_call: TRBV7-9

cdr3_aa: CASSEALLAPSTDTQYF
j_call: TRBJ2-3
v_call: TRBV2

cdr3_aa: CASSWDRGEAPQHF
j_call: TRBJ1-5
v_call: TRBV28

cdr3_aa: CASSADRVGHEQYF
j_call: TRBJ2-7
v_call: TRBV11-2

cdr3_aa: CASSRSYNEQFF
j_call: TRBJ2-1
v_call: TRBV5-1

cdr3_aa: CASSPQVGGDTQYF
j_call: TRBJ2-3
v_call: TRBV4-1

cdr3_aa: CASRITGTDGYTF
j_call: TRBJ1-2
v_call: TRBV5-6

cdr3_aa: CASSPAGASYGYTF
j_call: TRBJ1-2
v_call: TRBV27

cdr3_aa: CASSGTDRGVGTGELFF
j_call: TRBJ2-2
v_call: TRBV9

cdr3_aa: CASSYTRDLTEAFF
j_call: TRBJ1-1
v_call: TRBV5-1

cdr3_aa: CASSVGGQGGNEQFF
j_call: TRBJ2-1
v_call: TRBV9

cdr3_aa: CASSSLWGGSNQPQHF
j_call: TRBJ1-5
v_call: TRBV7-9

cdr3_aa: CASSEERAWVQETQYF
j_call: TRBJ2-5
v_call: TRBV6-1

cdr3_aa: CASSLEGPGTSYEQYF
j_call: TRBJ2-7
v_call: TRBV11-2

cdr3_aa: CASSVGGLSEAFF
j_call: TRBJ1-1
v_call: TRBV9

cdr3_aa: CASSPTHVPTEAFF
j_call: TRBJ1-1
v_call: TRBV27

cdr3_aa: CASSNSGTGGLGYTF
j_call: TRBJ1-2
v_call: TRBV27

cdr3_aa: CASSLGGALNTEAFF
j_call: TRBJ1-1
v_call: TRBV5-4

cdr3_aa: CASSPMDRGYSNQPQHF
j_call: TRBJ1-5
v_call: TRBV28